This T cell receptor (beta chain) appears in the sequencing data of a study of cytomegalovirus exposure and HLA in healthy donors (TCRdb year 2017). A note on the overall study: In an earlier analysis of under 750 of the donors, 276 Gb of sequence data and 117 million unique TCR beta sequences from about 179 million T cells were reported. Among the approximately 430 genotyped donors, 75% to 90% belonged to the genetic ancestry cluster associated with self-reported Caucasian donors. In a later analysis, previously published TCR beta repertoires from 670 or so donors were re-analyzed and high-resolution HLA genotyping was added so that TCR occurrence patterns could be studied. HLA typing covered class I and class II loci at four-digit resolution. About 300 gigabases of sequencing data and 70 million to 100 million unique TCR sequences were included in an early release covering around 600 HLA-typed donors. The study combined high-throughput TCR immunosequencing, statistical association of individual TCRs with disease status, and machine learning to predict cytomegalovirus infection status. Across some 400 genotyped donors of the cohort, an average of about 200,000 unique TCR beta nucleotide sequences per donor were sequenced, and roughly a sixth of those sequences were non-productive. A later genetic analysis used genome-wide SNP genotypes for about 60% of the 666 donors, treating that subset as a discovery cohort. A separate validation cohort of roughly 120 different subjects was used in addition to the roughly 670-subject first cohort. An earlier analysis of fewer than 750 of the donors used high-throughput TCR beta sequencing to judge whether each TCR beta V gene segment behaved as functional or pseudogenic. The study aimed to test whether signatures of past pathogen exposure could be identified by cataloging public T cell receptors. Every discovery cohort repertoire had been produced on one sequencing platform. Donor age, sex, ethnicity and CMV serostatus were collected together with the repertoire data. The later analysis used no new phenotypic data to find candidate immune exposures, relying instead on TCR beta sequences and their occurrence across donors. The number of typed donors differed by locus: 629-630 for A, B, C, DRB1 and DQB1; 522 for DQA1; approximately 600 for DPA1; and around 470 for DPB1. The study used immunosequencing to profile the T cell repertoires of several hundred subjects and linked those repertoires to cytomegalovirus serostatus. Because of strong linkage in the cohort, four or five DR-DQ haplotypes were treated as single units for association and clustering. The investigation overall reported the following: In a later analysis, HLA-associated TCR beta chains showed more clonal expansion and lower generation probabilities than non-associated chains that were equally common. According to a later genetic analysis, donors in an Asian-associated ancestry cluster had fewer N-insertions in productive TCRs than the roughly 670-donor mean. Because the 87-base-pair reads could not distinguish some IMGT-functional V segments, including TRBV6-2 and TRBV6-3, those segments were excluded. When HLA alleles, especially DR and DQ, strongly co-occurred, attributing TCR associations to individual alleles was difficult. Only TCR beta chains were sequenced in this cohort, and the absence of alpha or paired-chain data limited detectable features. Three of the identified cytomegalovirus-associated TCR beta chains were confirmed in vitro to be specific for cytomegalovirus antigens. A total of 164 TCR beta chains were listed by the study as associated with cytomegalovirus. While some public TCRs were present in many individuals, most TCR sequences turned up only very rarely across donors. A further reported finding was that TCR beta sequences accurately predicted the HLA-A and HLA-B alleles for most subjects in the first cohort. An association between a missense DCLRE1C variant and V-gene and J-gene trimming of TCR beta chains was found in a later genetic analysis and replicated in an independent cohort. Several of the top co-occurrence clusters appeared to be linked to parvovirus B19, influenza, CMV and Epstein-Barr virus, according to a later analysis. Linkage disequilibrium might explain the correlated functional status among segregating V segments, but an unknown experimental factor could not be excluded. A cluster of highly shared sequence variants was judged likely to represent a technical artifact of the sequencing pipeline. The classifier was reported to diagnose cytomegalovirus status with high specificity and sensitivity in both the original and validation cohorts. It was suggested by the authors that the approach could potentially be generalized to other disease states and immunological phenotypes. In a later analysis, TCR association rates were found to vary across HLA loci, with the most associated TCRs seen for DRB1 alleles and the fewest for HLA-C alleles. An earlier analysis of 587 of the donors showed that most TCR beta V segments appeared in productive rearrangements either about 87% or about 30% of the time, which broadly matched IMGT annotations. Most CMV-associated TCR beta chains appeared to be HLA-restricted in a later analysis, and the HLA associations seemed to be driven largely by CMV exposure. Roughly uniform sequencing depth across donors was assumed in presence/absence analyses, although this assumption may not hold. HLA typing was unavailable for some donors at each locus, so association tests used only the typed subset. In a later analysis, 15,000 to 20,000 TCR beta sequences were associated with specific HLA alleles at a false discovery rate of 0.05. Seventeen rarely observed V segments, including chromosome 9 orphons, were excluded from the earlier analysis of about 500 of the donors because counts were too low. For the cohort, immune exposure information was limited to CMV serostatus.

With respect to this clone: Its binding antigen is unknown. No base-level quality is on record; no much larger clone is a single base apart.

In total, 600 or so healthy bone marrow donors made up the cohort. At the time of sampling, every cohort member was nominally healthy, though immune exposures that went unrecorded were likely present. The donor was CMV seropositive and belonged to the group of more than 250 seropositive cohort members. Every donor gave a peripheral blood sample, and the peripheral blood mononuclear cells from that sample were used for TCR beta sequencing. Genomic DNA extraction from the blood cell samples was performed with the Qiagen DNeasy Blood Extraction Kit. The library was obtained by the immunoSEQ multiplex PCR assay. For the multiplex PCR, a mixture combining 60 forward primers for TCR Vbeta segments and 13 reverse primers for TCR Jbeta segments was used. The CDR3 region of rearranged TCR beta genes was amplified from genomic DNA by a multiplex PCR assay. On the Illumina HiSeq System, the amplified TCR beta libraries were sequenced as 87-base-pair reads. In the authors' own workflow: Across the 500 to 850 repertoires, a later analysis counted tens of millions of unique TCR beta chains, around 11 million of which were shared by at least two donors. Raw reads were error-corrected and collapsed into unique sequences by a nearest-neighbor algorithm in which closely related sequences were merged to remove PCR and sequencing errors. To assign V, D and J gene segments, CDR3 sequences were aligned to IMGT reference sequences. For a sequence to be retained, a match of at least six nucleotides to both a V gene segment and a J gene segment was required. Rearrangements were classified as productive when the CDR3 lacked stop codons and remained in frame with V and J, and all other rearrangements were classified as non-productive. Following IMGT convention, CDR3 was defined as the stretch from the second conserved V-encoded cysteine up to the conserved J-encoded phenylalanine. The earlier analysis of about 590 of the donors excluded sequences that lacked an unambiguous match to a single V gene segment. In an earlier analysis of 450 to 700 of the donors, V segments were called functional above 56.7% productive rearrangements and were called segregating when the between-donor standard deviation exceeded 5%. A statistical classification framework was developed to diagnose cytomegalovirus status using the catalog of TCR beta chain sequences. In a later analysis, V and J genes were assigned by comparing TCR nucleotide sequences against IMGT/GENE-DB human TR gene sequences. In a later analysis, CDR3 sequences and most-parsimonious VDJ recombination scenarios were assigned using the TCRdist pipeline. In a later analysis, every TCR beta chain was defined by the combination of its CDR3 amino acid sequence and its V-gene family, and reads without a unique V-gene family were dropped. In a later analysis, around 650 highly shared, low-generation-probability nucleotide sequences were removed to address suspected cross-contamination and a sequencing artifact. For each public chain, a later analysis derived a clonal expansion index from normalized ranks of inferred template counts within each repertoire. A later analysis computed generation probabilities with a VDJ recombination model fitted to out-of-frame rearrangements, and checked the results against IGoR. A later analysis scored TCR-TCR, TCR-HLA and TCR-CMV co-occurrence with hypergeometric tests, applying a repertoire-size bias correction to TCR pairs. False discovery rates were estimated in a later analysis by permuting HLA or CMV assignments 20 times. In a later analysis, co-occurring TCRs were grouped using DBSCAN, and TCRdist sequence similarity was added for clustering within HLA-allele-positive subsets. Repertoires with fewer than 30,000 or more than 120,000 public chains, plus five repertoires with anomalous nucleotide sharing, were excluded from co-occurrence clustering. TCRdb retrieved this table from immuneACCESS and kept in-frame rearrangements only. Not all clones are present; in checked studies, unresolved V genes account for under half, and no reason is known for the remainder. D and trimming were read from the DNA, whereas the V and J calls and clone size are those reported in that table. The table for this sample lists about 150,000 clones; around 80% of them were counted only once. The ten top clones hold more than 4% of the sample.

Compared with germline, V lacks 3 bases and J lacks 4 bases; bases without a gene match: 3. The germline V gene encodes CDR1 MNHNS and CDR2 SASEGT. From the cysteine through the phenylalanine, the CDR3 covers 14 amino acids. The entry retains the CDR3 DNA only, 42 bases that are in frame from base 1. This clonotype was obtained from a woman aged 40 to 50 in good health and CMV-seropositive. The sequenced sample consisted of PBMCs. The sequence is built from TRBV6-1 and TRBJ2-7; the junction holds 10 bases that match TRBD1. The CDR3 sequence is CASSDGTGEYEQYF. The base sequence is TGTGCCAGCAGTGATGGGACAGGGGAATACGAGCAGTACTTC.